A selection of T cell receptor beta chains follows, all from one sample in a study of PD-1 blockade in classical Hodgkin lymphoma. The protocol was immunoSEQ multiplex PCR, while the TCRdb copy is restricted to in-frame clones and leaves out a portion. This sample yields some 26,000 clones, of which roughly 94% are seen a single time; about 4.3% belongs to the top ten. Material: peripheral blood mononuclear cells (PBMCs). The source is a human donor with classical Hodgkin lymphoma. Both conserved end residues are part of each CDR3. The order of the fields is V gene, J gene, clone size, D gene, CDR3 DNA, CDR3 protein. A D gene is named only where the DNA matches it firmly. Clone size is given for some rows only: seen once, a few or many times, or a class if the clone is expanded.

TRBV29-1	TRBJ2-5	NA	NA	TGCAGCGTTGCGTGGGGGACAGAGACCCAGTACTTC	CSVAWGTETQYF
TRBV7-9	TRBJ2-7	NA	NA	TGTGCCAGCAGCTTAGCCGACAGCAGCTCCTACGAGCAGTACTTC	CASSLADSSSYEQYF
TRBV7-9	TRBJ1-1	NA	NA	TGTGCCAGCAGCCCCCGGGAGCTGAACACTGAAGCTTTCTTT	CASSPRELNTEAFF
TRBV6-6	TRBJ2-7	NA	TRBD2	TGTGCCAGCAGTCCCGGACTAGCCCGAAGCTCCTACGAGCAGTACTTC	CASSPGLARSSYEQYF
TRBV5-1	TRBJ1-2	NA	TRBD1	TGCGCCAGCAGCCTCGGGACAGGGACTCCATATGGCTACACCTTC	CASSLGTGTPYGYTF
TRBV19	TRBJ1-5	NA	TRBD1	TGTGCCAGTAAGACTGGAACGGGACAGGGAGTCCAGCCCCAGCATTTT	CASKTGTGQGVQPQHF
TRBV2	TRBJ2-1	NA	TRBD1	TGTGCCAGCAGAGTGGGACAGTACAATGAGCAGTTCTTC	CASRVGQYNEQFF
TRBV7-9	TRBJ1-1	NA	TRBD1	TGTGCCAGCAGCGATAGGGACAGAAACACTGAAGCTTTCTTT	CASSDRDRNTEAFF
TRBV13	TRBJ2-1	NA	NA	TGTGCCAGCAGCTTAGGATCTCTCGCCCATGAGCAGTTCTTC	CASSLGSLAHEQFF
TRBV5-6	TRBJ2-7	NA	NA	TGTGCCAGCAGCCGCGGTTTCCTTTACGAGCAGTACTTC	CASSRGFLYEQYF
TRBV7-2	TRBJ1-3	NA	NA	TGTGCCAGCAGCTTGCTCGCGGCAGGGCCTTACTCTGGAAACACCATATATTTT	CASSLLAAGPYSGNTIYF
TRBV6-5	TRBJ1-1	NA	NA	TGTGCCAGCAGTTACAGGGAGGGCAGGGGAGCAACTGAAGCTTTCTTT	CASSYREGRGATEAFF
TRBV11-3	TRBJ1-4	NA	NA	TGTGCCAGCAGCTTAAGCCCTGCAACTAATGAAAAACTGTTTTTT	CASSLSPATNEKLFF
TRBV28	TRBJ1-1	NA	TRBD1	TGTGCCAGCAGGCCGACAGGGTTTTTGGCTTTCTTT	CASRPTGFLAFF
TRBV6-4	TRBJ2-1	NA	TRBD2	TGTGCCAGCAGTGACTCTAGCGGGGGGGTAAATGAGCAGTTCTTC	CASSDSSGGVNEQFF
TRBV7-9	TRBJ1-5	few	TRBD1	TGTGCCAGCAGCCGGGACAGGGGCAATCAGCCCCAGCATTTT	CASSRDRGNQPQHF
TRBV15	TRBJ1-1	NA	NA	TGTGCCACCAGCAGAGATCGCGCAGGGAACACTGAAGCTTTCTTT	CATSRDRAGNTEAFF
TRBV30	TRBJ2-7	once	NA	TGTGCCTGGCAGGTAGGCTACGAGCAGTACTTC	CAWQVGYEQYF
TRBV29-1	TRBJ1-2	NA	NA	TGCAGCGTTGGCCCAAACTATGGCTACACCTTC	CSVGPNYGYTF
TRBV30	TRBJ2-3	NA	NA	TGTGCCGGCTCCGGGACTGGGGTAAGAGATACGCAGTATTTT	CAGSGTGVRDTQYF
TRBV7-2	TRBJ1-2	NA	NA	TGTGCCAGCAGCTTAGCTGTCAGGGAAGCTAACTATGGCTACACCTTC	CASSLAVREANYGYTF
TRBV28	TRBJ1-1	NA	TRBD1	TGTGCCAGCAGTCCCGGGACAGGGTTCGGCACTGAAGCTTTCTTT	CASSPGTGFGTEAFF
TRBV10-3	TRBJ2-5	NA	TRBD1	TGTGCCATCAGTGAAGACAGGGCCCCTGGAAAGACCCAGTACTTC	CAISEDRAPGKTQYF
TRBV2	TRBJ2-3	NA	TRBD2	TGTGCCAGCAGTGGGCCGGGGGGTCTATGGGATACGCAGTATTTT	CASSGPGGLWDTQYF
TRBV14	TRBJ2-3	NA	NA	TGTGCCAGCAGCCAAGAGGTTCGTGGGGCGGCGAGCACAGATACGCAGTATTTT	CASSQEVRGAASTDTQYF
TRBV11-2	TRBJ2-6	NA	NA	TGTGCCAGCAGCTTAGAAGCGTGGGTGGCTGGGGCCAACGTCCTGACTTTC	CASSLEAWVAGANVLTF
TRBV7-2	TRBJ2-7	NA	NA	TGTGCCAGCAGCCCCAGTGGAGCTAGCGCAACCTACGAGCAGTACTTC	CASSPSGASATYEQYF
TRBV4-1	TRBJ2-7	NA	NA	TGCGCCAGCAGCCTGCTGGTGGGAGAGGGGTCCTACGAGCAGTACTTC	CASSLLVGEGSYEQYF